This paragraph reports one T cell receptor (beta chain). The data belong to a study of blood T cell repertoires in COVID-19. Turning to the study itself: Samples representing acute and convalescent COVID-19 were sourced from the United States, Italy and Spain. Nucleic acid was either cDNA or gDNA, and it came from T cells, B-cell-depleted T cells, or PBMCs.

The CDR3 spans 15 residues. The germline gives CDR1 MNHEY, CDR2 SVGAGI. J gave up 1 base and V 6 bases, and 9 bases lay outside the gene matches. Study processing details: The assay estimated nucleated cells by amplifying reference gene primers. Assay used: immunoSEQ multiplex PCR; TCRdb lists only in-frame clones, some missing. V and J calls and clone size are as listed in that table; D and trimming were resolved from the DNA. The profile shows some 130,000 clones, roughly 79% of them singletons. The TCR comes from a woman in her fifties or sixties with active or convalescent COVID-19. The material sequenced was peripheral blood. The rearrangement uses TRBV6-5 and TRBJ2-7; 7 bases are shared with TRBD2. CDR3 loop: CASSLGGGGSYEQYF. DNA of the CDR3: TGTGCCAGCAGCCTGGGTGGGGGAGGGTCCTACGAGCAGTACTTC.